This entry lists 9 T cell receptor beta chains sequenced from one sample in a study of CD8 T cells in Susac syndrome. Roughly 0.45 to 1 ug RNA was reverse transcribed with random hexamers. TCRdb re-called the immunoSEQ multiplex PCR reads through MiXCR, storing one row per CDR3 protein. Of some 180,000 distinct CDR3 sequences listed, under 95% were seen once; the top ten hold around 0.1%. Sample: CD4+ T cells from PBMCs. Source of these receptors: a human donor in good health.

The chain recombines TRBV29-1 with TRBJ2-2; D ambiguous. Looked up from germline, CDR1 is SQVTM and CDR2 is ANQGSEA. With 7 bases removed from V and 1 base from J, the gap between germline ends came to 13 bases. The CDR3 is 14 amino acids. CDR3 coding DNA: TGCAGCGCCCAGTCCTCAGTGAACACCGGGGAGCTGTTTTTT. Its translation is CSAQSSVNTGELFF.

This clonotype was seen just once. This chain connects TRBV2 to TRBJ1-6; D is unresolved. The CDR3 is made up of 14 amino acids. Germline V gene lookup returns CDR1 SNHLY and CDR2 FYNNEI. Between the trimmed V and J ends, which lost 9 bases and 9 bases, there was a span of 18 bases. Here the CDR3 DNA reads TGTGCCAGAGGACGCGGGGAGGTGGGTTCACCCCTCCACTTT. Protein: CARGRGEVGSPLHF.

V is TRBV7-2 and J is TRBJ1-1, with TRBD1 matching 8 bases. Germline CDR1 and CDR2: SGHTA and FQGNSA. The trim removed 6 bases at V and 3 bases at J, leaving 9 bases unmatched. This CDR3 spans 15 amino acids. The DNA for the CDR3 is TGTGCCAGCAGGCTTGCAGGGGGCCAGTACACTGAAGCTTTCTTT. Translation: CASRLAGGQYTEAFF.

The chain uses TRBV6-5 and TRBJ1-6; no clear D. Trimming removed 8 bases at V and 6 bases at J, with 14 bases between. The CDR3 consists of 14 residues. CDR1 is MNHEY, CDR2 SVGAGI, per germline. This chain's CDR3 is CASGRINLNSPLHF. For the CDR3, the DNA is TGTGCCAGCGGACGGATTAATCTTAATTCACCCCTCCACTTT.

This chain links TRBV28 with TRBJ2-2, with D unclear. The CDR3 consists of 15 residues. With 7 bases removed from V and 2 bases from J, the gap between germline ends came to 14 bases. Germline values: CDR1 MDHEN, CDR2 SYDVKM. The CDR3 protein is CASIRWIGNTGELFF. CDR3 nucleotides: TGTGCCAGCATACGTTGGATTGGAAACACCGGGGAGCTGTTTTTT.

The chain couples TRBV4-1 to TRBJ2-5; no definite D call. Trimming pared 1 base from V and 5 bases from J, leaving 11 bases between. The CDR3 length is 14 residues. Germline lookup yields CDR1 MGHRA and CDR2 YSYEKL. CDR3 in DNA: TGCGCCAGCAGCCAAGCAGACGGTCGGGAGACCCAGTACTTC. Translation gives CASSQADGRETQYF.

The chain links TRBV5-1 to TRBJ1-2; a possible D gene is TRBD1 (5 bases). V was trimmed by 4 bases and J by 8 bases, leaving 18 bases between them. Germline CDR1 is SGHRS and CDR2 is YFSETQ. CDR3 length equals 14 residues. The CDR3: CASSRGAGASGYTF. DNA of the CDR3: TGCGCCAGCAGCCGGGGCGCTGGGGCGAGCGGCTACACCTTC.

The chain joins TRBV30 to TRBJ2-2; TRBD1 agrees at 9 bases. The V gene end was trimmed by 8 bases and the J gene end by 2 bases; junction bases not matched to a gene: 3. The CDR3 loop spans 13 amino acids. CDR1 is GTSNPN and CDR2 is SVGIG in the germline V gene (reference sequence). CDR3: CAGQGTNTGELFF. CDR3 nucleotide sequence: TGTGCCGGACAGGGGACCAACACCGGGGAGCTGTTTTTT.

The table lists this clonotype with a count of one. The J gene is TRBJ1-5, the V gene TRBV19; TRBD1 might be the D (5 bases). Between the trimmed V and J ends, which lost 7 bases and 0 bases, there was a span of 10 bases. The CDR3 has 14 residues. The germline V gene encodes CDR1 LNHDA and CDR2 SQIVND (reference sequence). The CDR3 sequence is CASTKGYSNQPQHF. The DNA for the CDR3 is TGTGCCAGTACCAAGGGGTATAGCAATCAGCCCCAGCATTTT. Variable domain in full (rest from reference TRBV19 and TRBJ1-5): DGGITQSPKYLFRKEGQNVTLSCEQNLNHDAMYWYRQDPGQGLRLIYYSQIVNDFQKGDIAEGYSVSREKKESFPLTVTSAQKNPTAFYLCASTKGYSNQPQHFGDGTRLSIL.